This record covers a single T cell receptor (beta chain). The sample originates from a study of response to subunit inactivated influenza vaccine. Each CDR3 protein is one row after TCRdb ran MiXCR on the RT-PCR reads. The sample lists 500,000 to 550,000 distinct CDR3 sequences, 20% to 25% occurring once. Trimming at V came to 5 bases and at J to 9 bases, leaving 12 bases not matched to a gene. The CDR3 contains 15 residues. Germline CDR1 and CDR2: SGHDN and FVKESK. The same data also went into a second study, on T cells expressing NK-cell markers. That source notes: For TCR beta, cDNA was produced by 5'RACE template switching with UMIs.

The genes are TRBV14 and TRBJ2-7, with 11 bases identical to TRBD2. This specimen was CD4+ T cells sorted from PBMCs, taken 11 to 12 days after vaccination. This TCR was sampled from a man over 45 who received an inactivated influenza vaccine. As DNA, the CDR3 is TGTGCCAGCAGCTCCTGGACTAGCGGGCCTCGTAGGCAGTACTTC. Amino acids: CASSSWTSGPRRQYF.